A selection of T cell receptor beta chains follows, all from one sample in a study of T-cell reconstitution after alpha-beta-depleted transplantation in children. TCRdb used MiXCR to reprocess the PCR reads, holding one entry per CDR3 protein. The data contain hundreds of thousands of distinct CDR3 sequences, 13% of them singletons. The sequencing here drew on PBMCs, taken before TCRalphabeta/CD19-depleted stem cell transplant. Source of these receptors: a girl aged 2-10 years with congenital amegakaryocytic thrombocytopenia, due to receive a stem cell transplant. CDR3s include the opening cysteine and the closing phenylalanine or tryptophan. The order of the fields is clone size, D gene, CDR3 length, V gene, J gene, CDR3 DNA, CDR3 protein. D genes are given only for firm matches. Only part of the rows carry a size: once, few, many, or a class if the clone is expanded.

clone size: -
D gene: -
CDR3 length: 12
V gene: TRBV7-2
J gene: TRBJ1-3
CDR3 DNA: TGTGCCAGCAGTCTTAACGGAAACACCATATATTTT
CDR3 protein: CASSLNGNTIYF

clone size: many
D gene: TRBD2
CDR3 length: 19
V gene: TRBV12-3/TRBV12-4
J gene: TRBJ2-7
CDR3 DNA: TGTGCCAGCAGTCTAGAAAAAGGGACTAGCGGGAGAATCCCCTACGAGCAGTACTTC
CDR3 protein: CASSLEKGTSGRIPYEQYF

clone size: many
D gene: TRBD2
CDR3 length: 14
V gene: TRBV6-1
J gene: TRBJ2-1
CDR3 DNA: TGTGCCAGCAGTGAATGGCTAGCGGGAGGTCAGAAGTTCTTC
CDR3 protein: CASSEWLAGGQKFF

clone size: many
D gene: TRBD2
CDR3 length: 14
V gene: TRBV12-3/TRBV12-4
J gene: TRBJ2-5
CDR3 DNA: TGTGCCAGCAGTACTAGCGGGAGAGCAGAGACCCAGTACTTC
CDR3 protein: CASSTSGRAETQYF

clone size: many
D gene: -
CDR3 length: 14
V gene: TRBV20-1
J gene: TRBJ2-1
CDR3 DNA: TGCAGTGCTAGAGGTATTACAACAGGTAATGAGCAGTTCTTC
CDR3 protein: CSARGITTGNEQFF

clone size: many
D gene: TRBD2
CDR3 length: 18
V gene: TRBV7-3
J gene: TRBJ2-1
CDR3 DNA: TGTGCCAGCAGCTTAATCGGATCTAGCGAGGGAGGGCCCAATGAGCAGTTCTTC
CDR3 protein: CASSLIGSSEGGPNEQFF

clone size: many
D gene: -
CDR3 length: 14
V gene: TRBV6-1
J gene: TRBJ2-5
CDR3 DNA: TGTGCCAGCAGTGAATATACAGGGATAGAGACCCAGTACTTC
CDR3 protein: CASSEYTGIETQYF

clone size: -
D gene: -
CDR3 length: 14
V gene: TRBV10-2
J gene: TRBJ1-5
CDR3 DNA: TGCGCCAGCAGTGCCGGACTTAGCAATCAGCCCCAGCATTTT
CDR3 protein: CASSAGLSNQPQHF

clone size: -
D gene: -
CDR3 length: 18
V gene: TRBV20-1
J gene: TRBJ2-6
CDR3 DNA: TGCAGTGCCAAGGGGGAGGGAGGGAAGGTCTCTGGGGCCAACGTCCTGACTTTC
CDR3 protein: CSAKGEGGKVSGANVLTF

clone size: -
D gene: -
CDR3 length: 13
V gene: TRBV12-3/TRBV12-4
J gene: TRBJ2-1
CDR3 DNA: TGTGCCAGCGGAAATAAGGAGTACAATGAGCAGTTCTTC
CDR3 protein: CASGNKEYNEQFF

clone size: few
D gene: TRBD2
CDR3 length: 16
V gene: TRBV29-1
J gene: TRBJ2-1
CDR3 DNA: TGCAGCGTTGATGGACTAGCGGGGTCCTCCTACAATGAGCAGTTCTTC
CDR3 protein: CSVDGLAGSSYNEQFF

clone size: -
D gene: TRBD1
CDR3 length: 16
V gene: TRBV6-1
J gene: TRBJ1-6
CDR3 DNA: TGTGCCAGCAACCTGGTTGGTGAGGGGGCCAATTCACCCCTCCACTTT
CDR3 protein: CASNLVGEGANSPLHF

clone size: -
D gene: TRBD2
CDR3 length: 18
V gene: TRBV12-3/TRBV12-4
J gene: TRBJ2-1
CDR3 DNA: TGTGCCAGCAGTTTAGGCTATAGACTAGCGGCCACCGGGAATGAGCAGTTCTTC
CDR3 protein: CASSLGYRLAATGNEQFF

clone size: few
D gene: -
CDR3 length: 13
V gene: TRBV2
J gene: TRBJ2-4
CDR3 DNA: TGTGCCAGTAATGAACTAGCCAAAAACATTCAGTACTTC
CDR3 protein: CASNELAKNIQYF

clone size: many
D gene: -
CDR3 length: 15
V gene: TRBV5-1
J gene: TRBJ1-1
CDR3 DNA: TGCGCCAGCAGCATCCTGACAGGCATGAACACTGAAGCTTTCTTT
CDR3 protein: CASSILTGMNTEAFF

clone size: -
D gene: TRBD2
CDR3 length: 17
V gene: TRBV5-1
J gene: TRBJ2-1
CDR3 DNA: TGCGCCAGCAACTTATCTAGCGGGAGGAGGACACGCAATGAGCAGTTCTTC
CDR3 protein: CASNLSSGRRTRNEQFF

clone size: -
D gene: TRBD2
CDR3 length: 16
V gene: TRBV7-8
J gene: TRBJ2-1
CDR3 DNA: TGTGCCAGCAGCCCCACCCGACTTAGCGGGGGCAATGAGCAGTTCTTC
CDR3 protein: CASSPTRLSGGNEQFF

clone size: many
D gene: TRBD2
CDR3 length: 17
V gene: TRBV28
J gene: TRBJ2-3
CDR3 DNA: TGTGCCAGCAGTTTATCGGCCGCGGGAGGCCTCACAGATACGCAGTATTTT
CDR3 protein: CASSLSAAGGLTDTQYF

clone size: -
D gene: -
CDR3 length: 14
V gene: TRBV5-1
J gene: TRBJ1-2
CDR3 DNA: TGCGCCAGCAGCTTGGGACAGAGTAACTATGGCTACACCTTC
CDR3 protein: CASSLGQSNYGYTF

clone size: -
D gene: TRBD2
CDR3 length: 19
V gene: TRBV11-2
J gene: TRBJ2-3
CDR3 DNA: TGTGCCAGCAGCTCCCCCACGGTCGGCGGGAGTTACGTCGCAGATACGCAGTATTTT
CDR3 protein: CASSSPTVGGSYVADTQYF

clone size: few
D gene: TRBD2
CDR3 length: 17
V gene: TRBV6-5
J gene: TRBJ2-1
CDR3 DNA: TGTGCCAGCAGTTACATCGGGCTAGCGGGAGGGAAGGATGAGCAGTTCTTC
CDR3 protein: CASSYIGLAGGKDEQFF

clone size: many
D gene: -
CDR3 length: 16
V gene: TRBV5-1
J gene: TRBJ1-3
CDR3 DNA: TGCGCCAGCAGCTTGTTTGCGGCCGAACGAAGAAACACCATATATTTT
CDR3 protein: CASSLFAAERRNTIYF

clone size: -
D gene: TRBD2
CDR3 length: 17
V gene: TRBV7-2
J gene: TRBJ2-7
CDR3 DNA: TGTGCCAGCAGCTCCGAGGGACTGGGGACTAGCTCCTACGAGCAGTACTTC
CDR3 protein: CASSSEGLGTSSYEQYF

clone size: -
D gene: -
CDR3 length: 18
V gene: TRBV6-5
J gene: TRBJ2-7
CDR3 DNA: TGTGCCAGCAGTTACTCGGGGCTTAAGATAAAACCGGGCTACGAGCAGTACTTC
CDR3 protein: CASSYSGLKIKPGYEQYF

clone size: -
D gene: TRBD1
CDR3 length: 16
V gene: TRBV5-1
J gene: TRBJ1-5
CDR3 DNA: TGCGCCAGCAGCAAGGAACCTAGGACAGGTAATCAGCCCCAGCATTTT
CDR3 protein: CASSKEPRTGNQPQHF

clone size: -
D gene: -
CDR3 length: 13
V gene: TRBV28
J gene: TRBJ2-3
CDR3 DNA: TGTGCCAGCAGTTTATCAGCGTCAGATACGCAGTATTTT
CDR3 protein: CASSLSASDTQYF

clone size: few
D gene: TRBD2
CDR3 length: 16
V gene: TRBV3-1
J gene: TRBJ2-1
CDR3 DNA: TGTGCCAGCAGCCATTTCGGTAGCGGGAGAAGGGATGAGCAGTTCTTC
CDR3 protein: CASSHFGSGRRDEQFF

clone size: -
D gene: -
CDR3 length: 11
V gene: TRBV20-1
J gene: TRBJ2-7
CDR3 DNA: TGCCAAGTACGGACAGCCTACGAGCAGTACTTC
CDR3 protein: CQVRTAYEQYF

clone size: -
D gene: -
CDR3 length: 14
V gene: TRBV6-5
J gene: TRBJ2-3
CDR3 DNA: TGTGCCAGCAGTTATGGTAGAAAACCAGATACGCAGTATTTT
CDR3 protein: CASSYGRKPDTQYF

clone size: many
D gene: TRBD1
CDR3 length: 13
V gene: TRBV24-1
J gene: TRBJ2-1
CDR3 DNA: TGTGCCACGGGAAGTAACAGGGGGCCTGAGCAGTTCTTC
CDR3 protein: CATGSNRGPEQFF

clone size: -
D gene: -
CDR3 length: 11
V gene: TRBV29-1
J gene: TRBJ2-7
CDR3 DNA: TGCAGCGTTTCAGGGTACAACGAGCAGTACTTC
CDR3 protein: CSVSGYNEQYF

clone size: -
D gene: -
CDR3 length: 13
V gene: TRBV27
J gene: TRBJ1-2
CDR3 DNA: TGTGCCAGCACTCCCTATGGGGGAAAAGGCTACACCTTC
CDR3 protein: CASTPYGGKGYTF

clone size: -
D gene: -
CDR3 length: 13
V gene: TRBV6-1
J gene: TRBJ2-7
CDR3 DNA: TGTGCCAGCAGGACCGGACAGTTCTACGAGCAGTACTTC
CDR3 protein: CASRTGQFYEQYF

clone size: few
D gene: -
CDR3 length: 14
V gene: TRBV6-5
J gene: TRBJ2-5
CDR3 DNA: TGTGCCAGCAGTTACCCCGACAGGCTCGGGACCCAGTACTTC
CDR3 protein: CASSYPDRLGTQYF

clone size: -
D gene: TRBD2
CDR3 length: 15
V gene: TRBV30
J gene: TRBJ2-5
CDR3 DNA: TGTGCCTGGAGTGTCGGAGCGGGAGCTGGTGAGACCCAGTACTTC
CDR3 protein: CAWSVGAGAGETQYF

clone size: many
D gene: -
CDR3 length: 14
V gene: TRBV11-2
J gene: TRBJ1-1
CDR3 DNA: TGTGCCAGCAGCTTATTTCGGGGGACCACTGAAGCTTTCTTT
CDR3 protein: CASSLFRGTTEAFF

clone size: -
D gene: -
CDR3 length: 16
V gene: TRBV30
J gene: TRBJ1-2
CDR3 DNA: TGTGCCTGGAGTGTACTTGTGGAGCCCGCCTATTATGGCTACACCTTC
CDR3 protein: CAWSVLVEPAYYGYTF

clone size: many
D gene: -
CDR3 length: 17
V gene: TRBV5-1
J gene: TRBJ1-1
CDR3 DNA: TGCGCCAGCAGTTACCGTATGACAGGCGAGATGAACACTGAAGCTTTCTTT
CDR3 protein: CASSYRMTGEMNTEAFF

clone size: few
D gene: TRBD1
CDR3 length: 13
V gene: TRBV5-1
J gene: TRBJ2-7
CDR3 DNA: TGCGCCAGCAGCTGGGGACAGCTATACGAGCAGTACTTC
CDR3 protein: CASSWGQLYEQYF

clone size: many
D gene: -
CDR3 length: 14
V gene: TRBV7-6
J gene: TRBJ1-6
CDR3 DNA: TGTGCCAGCAGCCTGAGCTCCTATAATTCACCCCTCCACTTT
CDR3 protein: CASSLSSYNSPLHF

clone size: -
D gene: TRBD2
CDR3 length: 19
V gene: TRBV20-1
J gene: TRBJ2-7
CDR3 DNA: TGCAGTGCTAGAGAGGGTCGGTTTTCGGATGGGACTAGCGGGTACGAGCAGTACTTC
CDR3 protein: CSAREGRFSDGTSGYEQYF

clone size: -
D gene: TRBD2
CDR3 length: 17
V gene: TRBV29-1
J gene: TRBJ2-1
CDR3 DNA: TGCAGCGTTGAAGGTGTACTAGCGGGGCCCCACTACAATGAGCAGTTCTTC
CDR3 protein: CSVEGVLAGPHYNEQFF

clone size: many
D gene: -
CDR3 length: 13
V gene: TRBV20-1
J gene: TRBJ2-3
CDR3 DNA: TGCAGTGCCCCCGCAAGCGGAACAGATACGCAGTATTTT
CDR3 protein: CSAPASGTDTQYF

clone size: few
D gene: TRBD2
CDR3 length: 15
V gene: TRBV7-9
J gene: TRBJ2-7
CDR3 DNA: TGTGCCAGCAGCTTCTTGGCGGGAGGTAACTACGAGCAGTACTTC
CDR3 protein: CASSFLAGGNYEQYF

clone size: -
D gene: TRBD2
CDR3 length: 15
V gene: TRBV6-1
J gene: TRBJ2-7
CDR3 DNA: TGTGCCAGCAGGGAGCTTAGCGGGAAAGCTTTCGAGCAGTACTTC
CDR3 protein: CASRELSGKAFEQYF

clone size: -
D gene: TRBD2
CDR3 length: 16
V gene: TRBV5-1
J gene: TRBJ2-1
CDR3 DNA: TGCGCCAGCAGCTTGCGCCTAGCGGGGAACGGATATGAGCAGTTCTTC
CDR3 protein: CASSLRLAGNGYEQFF

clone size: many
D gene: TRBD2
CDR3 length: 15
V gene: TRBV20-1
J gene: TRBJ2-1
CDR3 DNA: TGCAGTGCTAGACGAGCGGGAGTAACGTCCCGTGAGCAGTTCTTC
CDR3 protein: CSARRAGVTSREQFF

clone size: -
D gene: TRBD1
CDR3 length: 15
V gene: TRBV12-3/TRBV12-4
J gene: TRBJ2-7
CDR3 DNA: TGTGCCAGCAGTTTCTCAGGGACAGCCACCTACGAGCAGTACTTC
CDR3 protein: CASSFSGTATYEQYF

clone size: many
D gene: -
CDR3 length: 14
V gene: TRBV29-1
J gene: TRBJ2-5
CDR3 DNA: TGCAGCGTTACTCCGGGACTCCTAGCAGAGACCCAGTACTTC
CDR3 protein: CSVTPGLLAETQYF

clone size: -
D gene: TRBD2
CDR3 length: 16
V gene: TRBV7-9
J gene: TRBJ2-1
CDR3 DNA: TGTGCCAGCAGCTACTTAGCGGGAGTCTCCTACAATGAGCAGTTCTTC
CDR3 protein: CASSYLAGVSYNEQFF